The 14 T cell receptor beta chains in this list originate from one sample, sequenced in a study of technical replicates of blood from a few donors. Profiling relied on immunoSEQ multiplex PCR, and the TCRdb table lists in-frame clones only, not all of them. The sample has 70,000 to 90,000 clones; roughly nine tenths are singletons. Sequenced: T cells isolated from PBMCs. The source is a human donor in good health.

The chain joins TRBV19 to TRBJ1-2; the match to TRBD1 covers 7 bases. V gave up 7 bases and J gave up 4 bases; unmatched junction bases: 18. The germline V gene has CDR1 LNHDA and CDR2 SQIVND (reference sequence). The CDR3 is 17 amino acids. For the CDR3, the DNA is TGTGCCAGTACCCCCTCCGGGACAGTGGTTTTGTCCTATGGCTACACCTTC. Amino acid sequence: CASTPSGTVVLSYGYTF. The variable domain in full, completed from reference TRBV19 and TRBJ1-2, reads DGGITQSPKYLFRKEGQNVTLSCEQNLNHDAMYWYRQDPGQGLRLIYYSQIVNDFQKGDIAEGYSVSREKKESFPLTVTSAQKNPTAFYLCASTPSGTVVLSYGYTFGSGTRLTVV.

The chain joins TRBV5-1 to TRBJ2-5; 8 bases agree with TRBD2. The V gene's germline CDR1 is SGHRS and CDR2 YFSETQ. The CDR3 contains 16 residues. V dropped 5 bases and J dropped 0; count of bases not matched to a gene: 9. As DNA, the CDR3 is TGCGCCAGCAGTATAGGACTAGCCACGTACCAAGAGACCCAGTACTTC. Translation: CASSIGLATYQETQYF.

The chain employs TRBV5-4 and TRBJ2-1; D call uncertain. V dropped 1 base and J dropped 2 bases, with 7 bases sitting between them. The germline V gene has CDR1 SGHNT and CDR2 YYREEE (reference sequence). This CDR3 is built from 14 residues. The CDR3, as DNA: TGTGCCAGCAGCTTGAGCTACGCCTACAATGAGCAGTTCTTC. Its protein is CASSLSYAYNEQFF.

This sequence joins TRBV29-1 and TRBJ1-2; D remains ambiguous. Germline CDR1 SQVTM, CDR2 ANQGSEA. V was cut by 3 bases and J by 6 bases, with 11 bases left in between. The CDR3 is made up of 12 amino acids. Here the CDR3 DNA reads TGCAGCGTTGAGCAGGTGCGGGATGGCTACACCTTC. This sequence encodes CSVEQVRDGYTF.

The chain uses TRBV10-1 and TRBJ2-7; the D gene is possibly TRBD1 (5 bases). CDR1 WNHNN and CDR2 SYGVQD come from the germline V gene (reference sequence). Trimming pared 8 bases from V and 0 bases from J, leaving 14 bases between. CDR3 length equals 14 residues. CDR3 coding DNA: TGCGCCAGCCGTCCGACAGCTACCTCCTACGAGCAGTACTTC. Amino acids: CASRPTATSYEQYF.

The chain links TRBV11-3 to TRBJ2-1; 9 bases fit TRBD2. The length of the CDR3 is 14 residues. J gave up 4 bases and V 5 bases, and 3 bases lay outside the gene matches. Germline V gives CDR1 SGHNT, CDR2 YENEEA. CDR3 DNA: TGTGCCAGCAGCCTAGCGGGGATATACAATGAGCAGTTCTTC. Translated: CASSLAGIYNEQFF.

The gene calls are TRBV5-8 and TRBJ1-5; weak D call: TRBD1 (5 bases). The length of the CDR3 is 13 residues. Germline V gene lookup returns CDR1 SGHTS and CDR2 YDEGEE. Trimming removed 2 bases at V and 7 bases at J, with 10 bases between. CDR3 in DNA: TGTGCCAGCAGCTTTGGGGGAGGGCAGCCCCAGCATTTT. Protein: CASSFGGGQPQHF.

The CDR3 is CASSRLAGRTTDTQYF. As DNA, the CDR3 is TGTGCCAGCAGTCGACTAGCGGGACGAACCACAGATACGCAGTATTTT. This chain connects TRBV28 to TRBJ2-3, with 11 bases fitting TRBD2. J gave up 2 bases and V 5 bases, and 6 bases lay outside the gene matches. Germline values: CDR1 MDHEN, CDR2 SYDVKM. The CDR3 totals 16 residues.

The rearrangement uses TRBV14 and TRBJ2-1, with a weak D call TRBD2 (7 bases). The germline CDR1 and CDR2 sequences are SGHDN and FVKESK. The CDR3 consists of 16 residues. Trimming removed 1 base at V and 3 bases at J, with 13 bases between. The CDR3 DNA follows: TGTGCCAGCAGCCAAGCTGGACAGCGGGGCTACAATGAGCAGTTCTTC. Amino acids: CASSQAGQRGYNEQFF.

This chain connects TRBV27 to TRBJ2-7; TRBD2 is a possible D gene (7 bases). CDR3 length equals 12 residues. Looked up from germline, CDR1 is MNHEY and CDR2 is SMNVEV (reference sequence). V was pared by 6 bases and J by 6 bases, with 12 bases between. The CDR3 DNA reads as TGTGCCAGCAGGTTAGGGGGGGGCGAGCAGTACTTC. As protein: CASRLGGGEQYF.

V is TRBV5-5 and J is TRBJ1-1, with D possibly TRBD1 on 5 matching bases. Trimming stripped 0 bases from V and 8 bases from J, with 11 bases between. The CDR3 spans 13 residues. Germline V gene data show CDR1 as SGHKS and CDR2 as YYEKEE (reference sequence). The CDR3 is CASSLGGMAEAFF. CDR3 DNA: TGTGCCAGCAGCTTGGGGGGCATGGCCGAAGCTTTCTTT. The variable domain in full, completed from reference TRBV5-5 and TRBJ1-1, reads DAGVTQSPTHLIKTRGQQVTLRCSPISGHKSVSWYQQVLGQGPQFIFQYYEKEERGRGNFPDRFSARQFPNYSSELNVNALLLGDSALYLCASSLGGMAEAFFGQGTRLTVV.

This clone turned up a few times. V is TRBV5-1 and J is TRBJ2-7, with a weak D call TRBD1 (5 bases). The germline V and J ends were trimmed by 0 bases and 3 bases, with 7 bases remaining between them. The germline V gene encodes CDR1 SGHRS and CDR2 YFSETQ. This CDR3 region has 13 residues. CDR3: CASSLGQHYEQYF. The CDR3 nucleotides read TGCGCCAGCAGCTTGGGACAGCACTACGAGCAGTACTTC.

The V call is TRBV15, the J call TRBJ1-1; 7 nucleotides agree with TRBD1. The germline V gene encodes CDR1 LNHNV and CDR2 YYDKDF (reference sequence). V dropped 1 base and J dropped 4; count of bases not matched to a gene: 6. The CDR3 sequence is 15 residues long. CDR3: CATSRADTGVTEAFF. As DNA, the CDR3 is TGTGCCACCAGCAGAGCCGATACAGGGGTCACTGAAGCTTTCTTT.

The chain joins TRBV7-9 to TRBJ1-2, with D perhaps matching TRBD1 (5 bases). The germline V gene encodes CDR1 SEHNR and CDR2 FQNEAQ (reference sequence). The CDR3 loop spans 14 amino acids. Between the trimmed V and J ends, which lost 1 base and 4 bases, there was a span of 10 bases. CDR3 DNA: TGTGCCAGCAGCTTAGTACCAGGGCCCTATGGCTACACCTTC. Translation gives CASSLVPGPYGYTF.